This T cell receptor (beta chain) was captured in a study of cytomegalovirus exposure and HLA in healthy donors. As to this clone: Its specificity is not known.

Study outcomes and limitations: Donor immune exposure was known only as CMV serostatus. TRBV6-2, TRBV6-3 and some other V segments were unresolvable in 87-base-pair reads.

The PCR employed 60 Vbeta primers together with 13 Jbeta primers. Clones were read by immunoSEQ multiplex PCR, and TCRdb kept only the in-frame ones, dropping some. The table includes 130,000 or so clones, roughly 80% detected once. The junction had 9 bases not matched to a gene; V was cut back by 6 bases and J by 5 bases. The CDR3 spans 14 residues. From germline, CDR1 is SNHLY and CDR2 FYNNEI. The TCR comes from a middle-aged man in good health and CMV-seronegative. J is TRBJ2-5 and V is TRBV2, with TRBD1 matching 7 bases. Sequencing was carried out using PBMCs. The CDR3 DNA is TGTGCCAGCAGGTTCACAGGGGCGGAGGAGACCCAGTACTTC. As protein: CASRFTGAEETQYF. The entire variable domain, with the rest obtained from reference TRBV2 and TRBJ2-5, is as follows: EPEVTQTPSHQVTQMGQEVILRCVPISNHLYFYWYRQILGQKVEFLVSFYNNEISEKSEIFDDQFSVERPDGSNFTLKIRSTKLEDSAMYFCASRFTGAEETQYFGPGTRLLVL.